These 22 T cell receptor beta chains came from one sample sequenced in a study of control samples from healthy donors and cancer patients. TCRdb's table, derived via immunoSEQ multiplex PCR, lists solely in-frame clones and lacks some. The sample yields some 71,000 clones, approximately 90% seen once. Sequences were obtained from PBMCs. All receptors come from a woman between 50 and 59 years old with colorectal cancer.

The V call is TRBV5-5, the J call TRBJ2-5; 7 nucleotides match TRBD1. Germline CDR1 SGHKS, CDR2 YYEKEE (reference sequence). The CDR3 is 14 residues long. Trimming cost V 3 bases and J 2 bases; bases outside gene matches: 4. CDR3 protein: CASSWARGQETQYF. The CDR3 nucleotides are TGTGCCAGCAGCTGGGCCAGGGGGCAAGAGACCCAGTACTTC.

This chain links TRBV4-1 with TRBJ2-3; weak D call: TRBD2 (5 bases). Germline assignment: CDR1 MGHRA and CDR2 YSYEKL. Trimming pared 3 bases from V and 1 base from J, leaving 14 bases between. The CDR3 runs 16 residues. DNA of the CDR3: TGCGCCAGCAGCCACCCCCTAGCCCAACGCACAGATACGCAGTATTTT. Translating gives CASSHPLAQRTDTQYF.

This clone was recorded only once. The chain is built from TRBV2 and TRBJ2-2; 7 nucleotides align to TRBD1. The germline V gene encodes CDR1 SNHLY and CDR2 FYNNEI. The length of the CDR3 is 16 residues. V gave up 0 bases and J gave up 2 bases; unmatched junction bases: 3. CDR3 protein: CASSEAGQFNTGELFF. The DNA for the CDR3 is TGTGCCAGCAGTGAAGCGGGACAGTTCAACACCGGGGAGCTGTTTTTT. The entire variable domain, with the rest obtained from reference TRBV2 and TRBJ2-2, is as follows: EPEVTQTPSHQVTQMGQEVILRCVPISNHLYFYWYRQILGQKVEFLVSFYNNEISEKSEIFDDQFSVERPDGSNFTLKIRSTKLEDSAMYFCASSEAGQFNTGELFFGEGSRLTVL.

This chain joins TRBV5-1 and TRBJ1-1, with TRBD1 as a possible D gene (5 bases). The CDR3 length is 16 residues. The germline V gene encodes CDR1 SGHRS and CDR2 YFSETQ. Trimming took 6 bases from V and 0 from J, leaving 18 bases between them. The CDR3 sequence: CASNNGGGMVNTEAFF. The CDR3 nucleotides are TGCGCCAGCAATAACGGGGGAGGGATGGTGAACACTGAAGCTTTCTTT.

This clone occurred once. V usage is TRBV5-5 and J usage is TRBJ2-4; TRBD1 matches at 10 bases. The CDR3 consists of 16 residues. Looked up from germline, CDR1 is SGHKS and CDR2 is YYEKEE (reference sequence). V trimming: 4 bases; J trimming: 4 bases; junction bases outside the gene matches: 8. CDR3 nucleotides: TGTGCCAGCAGCGAGGACAGGGGGGGACAGAAAAACATTCAGTACTTC. Translation gives CASSEDRGGQKNIQYF.

V gene TRBV3-1 (or the pseudogene TRBV3-2) combines with J gene TRBJ2-1, with D hard to call. From germline, CDR1 is LGHDT and CDR2 YNNKEL (reference sequence). V lost 1 base and J lost 9, with 10 bases in between. The CDR3 has 13 amino acids. CDR3 in amino acids: CASSQGRPGEQFF. The CDR3 DNA is TGTGCCAGCAGCCAAGGCAGACCAGGTGAGCAGTTCTTC.

The V call is TRBV7-9, the J call TRBJ1-2; a weak D match, TRBD1 (6 bases). Germline values: CDR1 SEHNR, CDR2 FQNEAQ (reference sequence). This CDR3 comprises 15 residues. Trimming left V 2 bases short and J 7 bases short, with 17 bases between. CDR3 DNA: TGTGCCAGCAGCTTACAATCGGGGGGCTTAGGTGGCTACACCTTC. Protein product: CASSLQSGGLGGYTF.

The CDR3 loop reads CASKGTDYTYEQYF. The CDR3 region has the DNA TGTGCCAGCAAGGGGACAGATTATACCTACGAGCAGTACTTC. V gene TRBV2 combines with J gene TRBJ2-7; 7 positions agree with TRBD1. Germline loops: CDR1 SNHLY, CDR2 FYNNEI. The CDR3 contains 14 residues. Unmatched junction bases numbered 8, after V lost 7 bases and J lost 2 bases.

CDR3 nucleotides: TGTGCCATCGGACGACAGGGAGCTCCCCTAGAGACCCAGTACTTC. Encoded protein: CAIGRQGAPLETQYF. V gene TRBV10-3 combines with J gene TRBJ2-5; TRBD1 matches at 7 bases. This CDR3 has 15 amino acids. Germline trimming cut 8 bases from V and 4 bases from J; bases unmatched to any gene: 13. Germline V CDR1 and CDR2: ENHRY, SYGVKD.

The gene calls are TRBV27 and TRBJ2-7, with 8 bases identical to TRBD1. Unmatched junction bases numbered 11, after V lost 6 bases and J lost 7 bases. The CDR3 covers 14 residues. The V gene's germline CDR1 is MNHEY and CDR2 SMNVEV (reference sequence). CDR3 nucleotide sequence: TGTGCCAGCAGCTCCGGGACAGGTCCTTTGGAGCAGTACTTC. Translated: CASSSGTGPLEQYF.

The chain combines TRBV27 with TRBJ1-1; D may be TRBD1 (6 bases). There are 13 residues in the CDR3. V was shortened by 2 bases and J by 11 bases, with 15 bases between the two germline ends. Germline CDR1 is MNHEY and CDR2 is SMNVEV (reference sequence). CDR3 DNA sequence: TGTGCCAGCAGTTTAAGGTCAGGGGAGGAGGCTTTCTTT. Encoded protein: CASSLRSGEEAFF.

This chain connects TRBV19 to TRBJ1-1; unclear D gene. Germline V gene lookup returns CDR1 LNHDA and CDR2 SQIVND (reference sequence). V was trimmed by 3 bases and J by 3 bases, leaving 2 bases between them. The CDR3 is made up of 11 amino acids. In DNA form, the CDR3 reads TGTGCCAGTAGTATGGACACTGAAGCTTTCTTT. Amino acid sequence: CASSMDTEAFF.

The J gene is TRBJ1-3, the V gene TRBV2; D perhaps matches TRBD1 (6 bases). The CDR3 is made up of 14 amino acids. Deletions cut 2 bases from V and 6 bases from J, with 11 bases between. Germline CDR1 and CDR2: SNHLY and FYNNEI. The DNA for the CDR3 is TGTGCCAGCAGTGAAAACAGGGCGAAAAACACCATATATTTT. It specifies CASSENRAKNTIYF. Drawing the rest from reference TRBV2 and TRBJ1-3, the complete variable domain is EPEVTQTPSHQVTQMGQEVILRCVPISNHLYFYWYRQILGQKVEFLVSFYNNEISEKSEIFDDQFSVERPDGSNFTLKIRSTKLEDSAMYFCASSENRAKNTIYFGEGSWLTVV.

This chain connects TRBV5-4 to TRBJ2-2; 8 positions agree with TRBD1. V shed 4 bases, J shed 6 bases, and the junction held 14 bases outside the gene matches. The CDR3 is 17 amino acids. Germline V gives CDR1 SGHNT, CDR2 YYREEE (reference sequence). CDR3 sequence reads: CASSPAPDREIAGELFF. CDR3 DNA sequence: TGTGCCAGCAGCCCGGCCCCGGACAGGGAAATTGCCGGGGAGCTGTTTTTT.

The chain couples TRBV7-2 to TRBJ2-1; 7 bases are shared with TRBD2. Trimming took 5 bases from V and 5 from J; bases not matched to a gene: 6. The CDR3 length is 14 residues. The germline V gene encodes CDR1 SGHTA and CDR2 FQGNSA. In DNA, the CDR3 is TGTGCCAGCAGCCAAGGGACTACAGACAATGAGCAGTTCTTC. Translated: CASSQGTTDNEQFF.

The chain employs TRBV9 and TRBJ2-2; 9 nucleotides line up with TRBD2. The CDR3 is made up of 16 amino acids. Germline V lookup: CDR1 SGDLS, CDR2 YYNGEE. Unmatched junction bases numbered 4, after V lost 4 bases and J lost 0 bases. The CDR3 loop is CASSLGLAANTGELFF. The CDR3 nucleotides read TGTGCCAGCAGCTTGGGACTAGCCGCGAACACCGGGGAGCTGTTTTTT.

A few counts support this clone. The CDR3 nucleotides are TGTGCCAGCAGCCGCCGACTAGCGGAAAGCACAGATACGCAGTATTTT. Translating gives CASSRRLAESTDTQYF. This chain uses TRBV7-2 with TRBJ2-3, with 9 bases matching TRBD2. V dropped 5 bases and J dropped 0; count of bases not matched to a gene: 6. The germline V gene encodes CDR1 SGHTA and CDR2 FQGNSA. The CDR3 contains 16 residues.

V usage is TRBV6-5 and J usage is TRBJ1-1; tentative D call: TRBD1 (5 bases). The CDR3 has 14 amino acids. The ends were cut back, 5 bases at V and 3 bases at J, with 13 bases in the middle. CDR1 and CDR2 from the germline V gene are MNHEY and SVGAGI. The CDR3 sequence: CASSTGGFDTEAFF. The CDR3 nucleotides are TGTGCCAGCAGTACCGGGGGTTTCGACACTGAAGCTTTCTTT.

This chain joins TRBV11-2 and TRBJ1-1; D uncertain. This CDR3 spans 15 amino acids. Per the germline V gene, CDR1 is SGHAT and CDR2 is FQNNGV. Trimming left V 1 base short and J 0 bases short, with 9 bases between. CDR3 DNA sequence: TGTGCCAGCAGCTTAGTCGGCAGATTGAACACTGAAGCTTTCTTT. This sequence encodes CASSLVGRLNTEAFF. The variable domain in full, with the rest retrieved from reference TRBV11-2 and TRBJ1-1, is EAGVAQSPRYKIIEKRQSVAFWCNPISGHATLYWYQQILGQGPKLLIQFQNNGVVDDSQLPKDRFSAERLKGVDSTLKIQPAKLEDSAVYLCASSLVGRLNTEAFFGQGTRLTVV.

This chain links TRBV28 with TRBJ1-1; D ambiguous. V was pared by 5 bases and J by 4 bases, with 14 bases between. Germline CDR1 MDHEN, CDR2 SYDVKM. This CDR3 has 14 residues. CDR3 nucleotides: TGTGCCAGCAGTCCTCCCCCAGGAGGCACTGAAGCTTTCTTT. Residues: CASSPPPGGTEAFF.

The chain couples TRBV6-1 to TRBJ1-2; D is unclear. CDR1 and CDR2 from the germline V gene are MNHNS and SASEGT. V was trimmed by 1 base and J by 5 bases, leaving 14 bases between them. The CDR3 has 15 amino acids. The CDR3: CASSEGASSVYGYTF. CDR3 coding DNA: TGTGCCAGCAGTGAAGGTGCCAGTTCGGTGTATGGCTACACCTTC.

V is TRBV28 and J is TRBJ2-3, with 9 bases identical to TRBD1. The CDR3 is 15 amino acids. From germline, CDR1 is MDHEN and CDR2 SYDVKM. V was clipped by 8 bases and J by 3 bases; unmatched bases: 9. The CDR3 protein is CASEPPGQGTDTQYF. The CDR3 DNA sequence: TGTGCCAGCGAACCACCGGGACAGGGAACAGATACGCAGTATTTT.